Described below is a single T cell receptor beta chain sequence and its context. Its antigen is currently unknown. The data were taken from a study of T cell responses to AZD1222 COVID-19 vaccine. Study-wide results and caveats: Regions 160-218 and 743-854 held dominance among vaccine-associated CD4 TCRs, which spanned spike.

Produced via immunoSEQ multiplex PCR; TCRdb's table is partial and in-frame only. The sample consists of roughly 77,000 clones, 90% of them appearing once. Germline CDR1 reads SGHNT; CDR2 reads YENEEA. The CDR3 length is 16 residues. J gave up 0 bases and V 4 bases, and 5 bases lay outside the gene matches. The source is an adult who received the AZD1222 COVID-19 vaccine. This chain links TRBV11-3 with TRBJ2-7; 11 nucleotides agree with TRBD2. Sequences were derived from peripheral blood, sampled 28 days after the second AZD1222 dose. The CDR3 loop reads CASSSGLAGYSYEQYF. CDR3 bases: TGTGCCAGCAGCTCCGGACTAGCGGGCTACTCCTACGAGCAGTACTTC.